Each of the 22 T cell receptor beta chains below was sequenced from the same sample in a study of siplizumab effects on memory and regulatory T cells (dated by TCRdb to about 2019). The method was the immunoSEQ multiplex PCR assay. In its TCRdb copy, this immuneACCESS table keeps in-frame sequences only and misses some clones. Where compared with another copy, unresolved V genes explain less than half of these, and the others have no known cause. The sample profile shows fewer than 70,000 clones; about 87% of them were found once. Of the sample, 1.5% to 2% falls within the top ten clones. Sequencing was performed on Tregs sorted from blood. The receptors were gathered from a human donor in good health.

The table lists this clone with a count of one. The CDR3 protein is CASSLRTSGLTYEQYF. In nucleotides, the CDR3 is TGTGCCAGTAGTCTCAGGACTAGCGGGCTTACATACGAGCAGTACTTC. This sequence joins TRBV19 and TRBJ2-7, with 11 positions matching TRBD2. The trim removed 5 bases at V and 4 bases at J, leaving 10 bases unmatched. CDR1 is LNHDA and CDR2 is SQIVND in the germline V gene (reference sequence). The CDR3 runs 16 residues.

The chain links TRBV6-6 to TRBJ2-7; D perhaps matches TRBD2 (6 bases). Trimming cost V 6 bases and J 2 bases, with 8 bases left between them. The CDR3 has 12 residues. The germline V gene has CDR1 MNHNY and CDR2 SVGAGI (reference sequence). The CDR3 protein is CASSRGTYEQYF. In DNA form, the CDR3 reads TGTGCCAGCAGCCGCGGGACCTACGAGCAGTACTTC.

V gene TRBV4-3 combines with J gene TRBJ1-2, with a tentative D call TRBD1 (5 bases). From germline, CDR1 is LGHNA and CDR2 YSLEER. This CDR3 contains 13 residues. Trimming removed 0 bases from V and 8 bases from J, with 10 bases in between. CDR3: CASSQETDGGYTF. The CDR3 DNA is TGCGCCAGCAGCCAAGAGACAGATGGAGGCTACACCTTC.

The V gene is TRBV18, the J gene TRBJ1-5; the D is unclear. Between the trimmed V and J ends, which lost 3 bases and 4 bases, there was a span of 4 bases. CDR3 length: 12 amino acids. Germline CDR1 and CDR2: KGHSH and LQKENI. The CDR3 loop reads CASSPSNQPQHF. The CDR3 DNA reads as TGTGCCAGCTCACCTTCTAATCAGCCCCAGCATTTT.

CDR3 sequence (DNA): TGTGCCAGCAGTACCCTAGCGGGCTGGGAGACCCAGTACTTC. Its translation: CASSTLAGWETQYF. V and J are TRBV6-5 and TRBJ2-5; 8 bases are a match to TRBD2. The germline CDR1 and CDR2 sequences are MNHEY and SVGAGI. The CDR3 has 14 residues. Trimming removed 5 bases from V and 5 bases from J; junction bases left unmatched: 7.

V is TRBV28 and J is TRBJ1-1; tentatively, D is TRBD1 (6 bases). The CDR3 runs 12 residues. Trimming cost V 6 bases and J 10 bases, with 15 bases left between them. Germline loops: CDR1 MDHEN, CDR2 SYDVKM. The CDR3 loop is CASRKVGGGAFF. The CDR3 bases are TGTGCCAGCAGGAAGGTAGGGGGTGGAGCTTTCTTT.

This clone has just one count. V gene TRBV30 combines with J gene TRBJ2-1; TRBD2 agrees at 10 bases. Germline lookup yields CDR1 GTSNPN and CDR2 SVGIG (reference sequence). CDR3 size: 14 residues. The ends lost 8 bases at V and 8 bases at J; junction bases unmatched: 12. The CDR3 protein is CAGAALAGVYEQFF. In DNA form, the CDR3 reads TGTGCCGGGGCGGCGCTAGCGGGAGTATATGAGCAGTTCTTC.

This clone appeared once. The chain uses TRBV19 and TRBJ1-5; D is undetermined. V dropped 3 bases and J dropped 5 bases, with 14 bases sitting between them. CDR1 LNHDA and CDR2 SQIVND come from the germline V gene (reference sequence). This CDR3 spans 15 amino acids. In DNA form, the CDR3 reads TGTGCCAGTAGTATTTCCGGGCTTAGGGATCAGCCCCAGCATTTT. Its protein product is CASSISGLRDQPQHF.

This clone has only one observation. The CDR3 here is CASKRDFAIRNTIYF. CDR3 sequence (DNA): TGTGCCAGCAAGAGGGACTTCGCGATTAGAAACACCATATATTTT. The V and J genes are TRBV6-5 and TRBJ1-3; TRBD1 is a possible D gene (5 bases). Germline V lookup: CDR1 MNHEY, CDR2 SVGAGI. V lost 7 bases to trimming and J lost 5 bases, with 18 bases between them. This CDR3 is 15 amino acids long.

The chain employs TRBV19 and TRBJ1-1; weak D call: TRBD1 (5 bases). The length of the CDR3 is 15 residues. Germline V gives CDR1 LNHDA, CDR2 SQIVND (reference sequence). Trimming removed 0 bases at V and 4 bases at J, with 12 bases between. This CDR3 is CASSIDPARATEAFF. The CDR3 bases are TGTGCCAGTAGTATAGATCCCGCCAGGGCCACTGAAGCTTTCTTT. The full variable domain, rest sourced from reference TRBV19 and TRBJ1-1, is DGGITQSPKYLFRKEGQNVTLSCEQNLNHDAMYWYRQDPGQGLRLIYYSQIVNDFQKGDIAEGYSVSREKKESFPLTVTSAQKNPTAFYLCASSIDPARATEAFFGQGTRLTVV.

The chain employs TRBV15 and TRBJ2-1; D ambiguous. The CDR3 is 15 amino acids. Germline values: CDR1 LNHNV, CDR2 YYDKDF (reference sequence). Deletions cut 4 bases from V and 0 bases from J, with 10 bases between. In nucleotides, the CDR3 is TGTGCCACCAGCAAGGATATTTCCTCCTACAATGAGCAGTTCTTC. This codes for CATSKDISSYNEQFF.

The chain uses TRBV6-1 and TRBJ1-2, with 9 bases that match TRBD1. V lost 2 bases, J lost 1 base, and 2 bases stayed unmatched. The CDR3 spans 15 residues. Looked up from germline, CDR1 is MNHNS and CDR2 is SASEGT. CDR3 amino acids: CASSEHRGLNYGYTF. The CDR3, as DNA: TGTGCCAGCAGTGAACACAGGGGGCTTAACTATGGCTACACCTTC.

The V gene is TRBV5-1, the J gene TRBJ2-7, with a weak D call TRBD1 (5 bases). Looked up from germline, CDR1 is SGHRS and CDR2 is YFSETQ. V gave up 4 bases and J gave up 3 bases, with 8 bases separating them. This CDR3 contains 12 residues. CDR3 in amino acids: CASSEDNYEQYF. The CDR3 nucleotides are TGCGCCAGCAGCGAGGACAACTACGAGCAGTACTTC.

V and J are TRBV11-3 and TRBJ2-3; 7 bases line up with TRBD1. Germline V gives CDR1 SGHNT, CDR2 YENEEA. J was trimmed by 1 base and V by 5 bases; bases with no gene match: 6. The length of the CDR3 is 15 residues. The DNA for the CDR3 is TGTGCCAGCAGCACCGGGACAGCCCGCACAGATACGCAGTATTTT. The encoded protein is CASSTGTARTDTQYF.

This clone was recorded once. This chain connects TRBV7-3 to TRBJ2-1; 8 bases line up with TRBD2. The CDR3 is 18 amino acids. After removal of 1 base from V and 7 bases from J, the junction contained 15 bases not matched to a gene. The germline V gene encodes CDR1 SGHTA and CDR2 FQGTGA. The CDR3 sequence: CASSLMGWGAGDANEQFF. CDR3 in DNA: TGTGCCAGCAGCTTAATGGGTTGGGGAGCGGGAGATGCGAATGAGCAGTTCTTC. The full variable domain, its missing parts supplied by reference TRBV7-3 and TRBJ2-1, is GAGVSQTPSNKVTEKGKYVELRCDPISGHTALYWYRQSLGQGPEFLIYFQGTGAADDSGLPNDRFFAVRPEGSVSTLKIQRTERGDSAVYLCASSLMGWGAGDANEQFFGPGTRLTVL.

The J gene is TRBJ2-7, the V gene TRBV19; TRBD1 aligns across 9 bases. With 8 bases clipped from V and 4 bases from J, the junction kept 6 bases outside the gene matches. The CDR3 is made up of 13 amino acids. The germline gives CDR1 LNHDA, CDR2 SQIVND (reference sequence). The chain's CDR3 is CASSQQGAYEQYF. CDR3 sequence (DNA): TGTGCCAGTTCACAACAGGGGGCATACGAGCAGTACTTC.

The J gene is TRBJ2-3, the V gene TRBV9, with D unclear. This CDR3 contains 13 residues. From germline, CDR1 is SGDLS and CDR2 YYNGEE. The V gene lost 0 bases and the J gene lost 5 bases, with 7 bases spanning the gap. CDR3 in DNA: TGTGCCAGCAGCGTAGGGTTCGGAGATACGCAGTATTTT. Translating gives CASSVGFGDTQYF. Filled out from reference TRBV9 and TRBJ2-3, the complete variable domain reads DSGVTQTPKHLITATGQRVTLRCSPRSGDLSVYWYQQSLDQGLQFLIQYYNGEERAKGNILERFSAQQFPDLHSELNLSSLELGDSALYFCASSVGFGDTQYFGPGTRLTVL.

The chain carries TRBV29-1 and TRBJ1-1; the D is unclear. The CDR3 spans 13 residues. Trimming removed 6 bases at V and 6 bases at J, with 17 bases between. Per germline, CDR1 SQVTM and CDR2 ANQGSEA. CDR3 nucleotides: TGCAGCGTCGGCAGGAAATCGAGGGCTGAAGCTTTCTTT. It translates to CSVGRKSRAEAFF.

This chain links TRBV27 with TRBJ2-7; D unresolved. Germline CDR1 MNHEY, CDR2 SMNVEV (reference sequence). This CDR3 spans 13 amino acids. The V end lost 5 bases, the J end lost 5 bases, and 13 bases lay between the germline ends. The CDR3 here is CASSPLRPDEQYF. DNA of the CDR3: TGTGCCAGCAGTCCTCTCAGGCCCGACGAGCAGTACTTC.

The V and J genes are TRBV29-1 and TRBJ1-1, with TRBD1 identical over 9 bases. V shed 6 bases and J 4 bases; nucleotides not matched to a gene: 6. Germline values: CDR1 SQVTM, CDR2 ANQGSEA. This CDR3 has 13 residues. In nucleotides, the CDR3 is TGCAGCGTGAGGGGACAGGGAGGCACTGAAGCTTTCTTT. Translation gives CSVRGQGGTEAFF.

The rearrangement links TRBV7-6 to TRBJ2-3; D perhaps matches TRBD2 (6 bases). The germline V gene encodes CDR1 SGHVS and CDR2 FNYEAQ. CDR3 length: 15 residues. Trimming took off 5 bases at V and 0 bases at J, with 12 bases between the two ends. The CDR3 sequence is CASSAAGLSTDTQYF. CDR3 in DNA: TGTGCCAGCAGCGCCGCCGGACTAAGCACAGATACGCAGTATTTT.

V is TRBV11-3 and J is TRBJ2-1; D is undetermined. Germline CDR1 SGHNT, CDR2 YENEEA. The CDR3 is 14 residues long. Trimming took off 2 bases at V and 9 bases at J, with 14 bases between the two ends. For the CDR3, the DNA is TGTGCCAGCAGCTTAAATAGTCCAGAAGGTGAGCAGTTCTTC. It encodes CASSLNSPEGEQFF.